The clone carrying this T cell receptor beta chain has only a few counts. This CDR3 fails to terminate in the conserved phenylalanine or tryptophan, so it likely reflects a read error. TCRdb recomputed calls from the PCR reads with MiXCR, one row per CDR3 protein. This sample has around 65,000 distinct CDR3 sequences, with roughly 20% found just once. The data stem from a study of molecular identifiers for immune sequencing clone quantification. The length of the CDR3 is 16 residues. Per the germline V gene, CDR1 is SGHVS and CDR2 is FQNEAQ. V was pared by 0 bases and J by 2 bases, with 12 bases between. With RNA at 10%, 30% or 50%, naive CD8 libraries came from around 20,000 to 990,000 sorted cells. The authors gated naive CD8 T cells as CD8+CD4-CCR7+CD45RA+ for sorting.

Sequencing was performed on naive CD8+ T cells from blood, with Jurkat cell RNA spiked in. Noted subset: FACS-sorted CD8+CD4-CCR7+CD45RA+ naive T cells. This TCR came from a human donor in good health. Some libraries in this study had Jurkat cell RNA spiked in. J is TRBJ2-3 and V is TRBV7-8, with D uncertain. CDR3 sequence reads: CASSLAMVGFTDTQYL. The CDR3 DNA sequence: TGTGCCAGCAGCTTAGCGATGGTTGGCTTCACAGATACGCAGTATCTT.